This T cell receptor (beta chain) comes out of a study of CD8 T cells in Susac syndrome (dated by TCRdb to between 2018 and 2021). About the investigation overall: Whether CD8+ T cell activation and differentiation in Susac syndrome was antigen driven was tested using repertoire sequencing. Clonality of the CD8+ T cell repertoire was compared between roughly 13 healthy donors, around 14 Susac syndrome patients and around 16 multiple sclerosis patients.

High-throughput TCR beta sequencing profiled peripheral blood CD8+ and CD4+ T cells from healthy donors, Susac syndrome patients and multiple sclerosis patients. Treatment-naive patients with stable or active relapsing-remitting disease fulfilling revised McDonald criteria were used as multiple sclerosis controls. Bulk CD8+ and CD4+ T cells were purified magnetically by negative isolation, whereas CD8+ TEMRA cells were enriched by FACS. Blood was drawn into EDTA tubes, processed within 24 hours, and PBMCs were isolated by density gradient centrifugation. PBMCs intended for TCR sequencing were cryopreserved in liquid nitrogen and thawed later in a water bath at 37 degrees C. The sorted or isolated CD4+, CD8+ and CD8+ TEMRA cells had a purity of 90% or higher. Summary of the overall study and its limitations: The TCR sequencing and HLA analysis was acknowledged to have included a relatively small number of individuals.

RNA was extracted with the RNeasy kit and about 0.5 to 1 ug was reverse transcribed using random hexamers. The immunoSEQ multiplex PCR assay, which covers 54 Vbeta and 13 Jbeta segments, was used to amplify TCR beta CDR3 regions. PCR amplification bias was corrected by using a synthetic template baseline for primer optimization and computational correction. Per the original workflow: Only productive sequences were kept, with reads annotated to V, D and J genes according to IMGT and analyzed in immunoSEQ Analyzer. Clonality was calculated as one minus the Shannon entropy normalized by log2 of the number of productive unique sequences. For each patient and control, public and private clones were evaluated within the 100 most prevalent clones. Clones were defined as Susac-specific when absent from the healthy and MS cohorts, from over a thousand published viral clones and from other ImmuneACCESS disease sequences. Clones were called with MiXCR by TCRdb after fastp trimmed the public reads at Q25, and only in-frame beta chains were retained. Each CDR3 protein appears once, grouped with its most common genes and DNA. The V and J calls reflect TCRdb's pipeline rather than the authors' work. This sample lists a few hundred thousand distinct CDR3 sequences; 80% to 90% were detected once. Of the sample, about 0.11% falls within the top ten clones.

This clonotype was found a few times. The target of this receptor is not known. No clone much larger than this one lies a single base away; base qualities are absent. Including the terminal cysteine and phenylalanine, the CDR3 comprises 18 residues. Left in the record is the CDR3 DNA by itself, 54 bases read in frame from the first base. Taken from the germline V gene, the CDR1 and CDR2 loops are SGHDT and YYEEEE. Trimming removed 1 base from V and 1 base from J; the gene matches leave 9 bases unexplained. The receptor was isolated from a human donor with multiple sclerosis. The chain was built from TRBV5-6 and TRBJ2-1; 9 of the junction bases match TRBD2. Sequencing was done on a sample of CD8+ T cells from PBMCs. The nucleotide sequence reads TGTGCCAGCAGCTTGTTTCTAGCGGGACTTCAATCCTACAATGAGCAGTTCTTC. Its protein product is CASSLFLAGLQSYNEQFF.